This T cell receptor beta chain was sequenced during a study of T-cell reconstitution after alpha-beta-depleted transplantation in children. Findings of the study overall: Reportedly, roughly two months post-transplant, alpha-beta T cells arose from several hundred expanded graft clones. T-cell counts and diversity were attributed mostly to newly produced T cells one year after transplant.

A library of TCRbeta sequences, prepared with unique molecular identifiers, was generated. TCRdb itself ran the PCR reads through MiXCR, one entry per CDR3 protein. The table lists about 250,000 distinct CDR3 sequences, 20% to 30% of them singletons. About this clonotype itself: Its antigen is not identified.

Specimen: PBMCs, mostly from graft donor cells, collected 360 days after TCRalphabeta/CD19-depleted stem cell transplant. The origin of this receptor is a female patient under 10 years old who had a stem cell transplant for congenital amegakaryocytic thrombocytopenia, so the T cells may come from the graft donor.

The CDR3 DNA is TGTGCCACCAGCAGAGATGCAGGGGAAGCTTTCTTT. Translated: CATSRDAGEAFF. The chain is built from TRBV15 and TRBJ1-1; perhaps TRBD1 as D (5 bases). V was trimmed by 0 bases and J by 8 bases, leaving 7 bases between them. The CDR3 runs 12 residues. In germline, CDR1 is LNHNV, CDR2 YYDKDF (reference sequence).